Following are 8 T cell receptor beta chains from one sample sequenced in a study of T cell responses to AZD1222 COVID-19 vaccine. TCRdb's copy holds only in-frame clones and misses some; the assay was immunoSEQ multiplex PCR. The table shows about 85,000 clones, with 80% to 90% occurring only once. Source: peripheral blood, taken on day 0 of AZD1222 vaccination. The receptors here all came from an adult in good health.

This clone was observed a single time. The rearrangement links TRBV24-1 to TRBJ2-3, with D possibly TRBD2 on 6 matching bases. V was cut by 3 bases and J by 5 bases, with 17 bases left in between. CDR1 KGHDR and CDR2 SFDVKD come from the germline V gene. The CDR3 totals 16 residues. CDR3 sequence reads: CATSDPGKEEGDTQYF. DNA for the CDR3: TGTGCCACCAGTGATCCCGGCAAAGAGGAGGGAGATACGCAGTATTTT.

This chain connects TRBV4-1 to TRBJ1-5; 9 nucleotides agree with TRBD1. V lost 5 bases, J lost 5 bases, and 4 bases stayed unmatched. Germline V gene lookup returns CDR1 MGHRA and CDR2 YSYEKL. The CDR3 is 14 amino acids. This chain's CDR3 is CASSGDRVYQPQHF. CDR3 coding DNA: TGCGCCAGCAGCGGGGACAGGGTTTATCAGCCCCAGCATTTT.

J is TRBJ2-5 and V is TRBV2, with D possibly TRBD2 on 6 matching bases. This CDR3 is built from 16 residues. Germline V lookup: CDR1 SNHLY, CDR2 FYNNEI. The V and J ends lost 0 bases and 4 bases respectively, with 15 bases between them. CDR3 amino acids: CASSEAYEPEGETQYF. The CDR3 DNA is TGTGCCAGCAGTGAAGCGTATGAGCCGGAGGGAGAGACCCAGTACTTC.

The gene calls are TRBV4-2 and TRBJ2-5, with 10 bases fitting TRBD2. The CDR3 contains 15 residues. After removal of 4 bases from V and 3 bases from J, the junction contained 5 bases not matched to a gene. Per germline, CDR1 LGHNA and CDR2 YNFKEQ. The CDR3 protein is CASSRRLAGEETQYF. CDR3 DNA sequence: TGTGCCAGCAGCCGACGGCTAGCGGGAGAAGAGACCCAGTACTTC.

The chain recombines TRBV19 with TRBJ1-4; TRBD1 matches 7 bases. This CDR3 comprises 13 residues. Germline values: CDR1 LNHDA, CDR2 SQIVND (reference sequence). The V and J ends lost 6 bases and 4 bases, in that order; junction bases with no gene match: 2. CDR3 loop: CASRGTVNEKLFF. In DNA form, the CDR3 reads TGTGCCAGTAGAGGGACAGTTAATGAAAAACTGTTTTTT.

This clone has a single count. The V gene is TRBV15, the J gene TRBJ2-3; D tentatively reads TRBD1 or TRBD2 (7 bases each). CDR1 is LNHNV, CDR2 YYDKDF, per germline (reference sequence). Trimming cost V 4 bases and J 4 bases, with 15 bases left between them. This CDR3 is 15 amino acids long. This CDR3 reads CATSIPQGGADTQYF. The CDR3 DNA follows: TGTGCCACCAGCATCCCCCAGGGGGGGGCAGATACGCAGTATTTT.

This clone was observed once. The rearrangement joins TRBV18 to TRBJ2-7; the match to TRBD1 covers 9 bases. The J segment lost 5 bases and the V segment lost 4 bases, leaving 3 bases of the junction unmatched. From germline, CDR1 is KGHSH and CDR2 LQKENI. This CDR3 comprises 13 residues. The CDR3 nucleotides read TGTGCCAGCTCACTCCGGACAGGGGACGAGCAGTACTTC. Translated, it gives CASSLRTGDEQYF. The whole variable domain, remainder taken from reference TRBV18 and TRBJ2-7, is NAGVMQNPRHLVRRRGQEARLRCSPMKGHSHVYWYRQLPEEGLKFMVYLQKENIIDESGMPKERFSAEFPKEGPSILRIQQVVRGDSAAYFCASSLRTGDEQYFGPGTRLTVT.

CDR3 loop: CASSHEGLFFYEQYF. The CDR3 DNA is TGCGCCAGCAGCCACGAGGGACTATTTTTCTACGAGCAGTACTTC. V and J are TRBV4-1 and TRBJ2-7, with 7 bases aligning to TRBD2. The J segment lost 3 bases and the V segment lost 3 bases, leaving 8 bases of the junction unmatched. Germline CDR1 MGHRA, CDR2 YSYEKL. CDR3 length: 15 residues.